This T cell receptor (beta chain) was retrieved from a study of control samples from healthy donors and cancer patients. TCRdb's table, derived via immunoSEQ multiplex PCR, lists solely in-frame clones and lacks some. Among about 130,000 clones, more than 80% were seen once, and the ten largest hold 2% to 2.5%. The germline gives CDR1 GTSNPN, CDR2 SVGIG (reference sequence). CDR3 size: 13 residues. The V and J ends lost 3 bases and 8 bases, in that order; junction bases with no gene match: 3. The clonotype originates from a young man in good health. Sequenced input: blood. The chain is built from TRBV30 and TRBJ1-4; 10 bases are shared with TRBD1. This CDR3 reads CAWSGQGEEKLFF. CDR3 bases: TGTGCCTGGAGCGGACAGGGGGAGGAAAAACTGTTTTTT.